These 5 T cell receptor beta chains were sequenced from one sample in a study of CXCR3-negative and CXCR3-positive naive CD8 T cells. Study results and limitations: Researchers report that CXCR3-positive naive cells carry more hydrophobic TRB CDR3s than CXCR3-negative naive cells.

Antigens of these TCRs are unknown. Preparation of TRB cDNA libraries relied on 5' RACE carrying UMI labels. TCRdb re-called the 5' RACE reads; every CDR3 protein appears as one record, without DNA. Its table records about 57,000 distinct CDR3 sequences. The sample taken for sequencing was naive CXCR3+ CD8+ T cells from blood. As to subset: CD45RO-CCR7+CD27+CD95- naive CD8+ T cells expressing CXCR3 (TNR3+). The receptors here all came from a human donor in good health. Some clones in this sample may be carry-over from other donors' samples.

The V call is TRBV12-3 or TRBV12-4, the J call TRBJ2-7; TCRdb's D gene call, TRBD1, goes unchecked for lack of DNA. CDR3 length: 16 amino acids. The CDR3 region is CASSSGTGQLTYEQYF.

CDR3 region: CASSLGTETYNEQFF. The chain recombines TRBV7-2 with TRBJ2-1. The V gene's germline CDR1 is SGHTA and CDR2 FQGNSA. The CDR3 is 15 amino acids.

The chain is built from TRBV5-1 and TRBJ2-1; TCRdb indicates TRBD1, and absent DNA this call remains unverified. The CDR3 length is 14 residues. Germline loops: CDR1 SGHRS, CDR2 YFSETQ. CDR3 in amino acids: CASSPTDWGNEQFF.

The rearrangement uses TRBV3-1 and TRBJ2-3. The CDR3 extends over 14 amino acids. Germline V gene data show CDR1 as LGHDT and CDR2 as YNNKEL (reference sequence). This CDR3 reads CASSQGSSTDTQYF.

This chain joins TRBV5-1 and TRBJ2-3; TCRdb outputs TRBD2, but without DNA this stays unchecked. Germline-derived CDR1 and CDR2 are SGHRS and YFSETQ. CDR3 size: 12 residues. CDR3 in amino acids: CASSLEGDTQYF.